Sequencing of this TCR beta chain was carried out in a study of STAT5B mutations in CD4+ large granular lymphocyte leukemia. Study-level results: No patients shared main leukemic clonotypes, though roughly 27% appeared at low frequency elsewhere.

To note about this clone: Its specificity is not known.

Only in-frame clones appear in the TCRdb table, and some are missing; sequencing was by immunoSEQ multiplex PCR. The sample consists of 30,000 to 35,000 clones, approximately 69% of them appearing once. The germline V gene encodes CDR1 SNHLY and CDR2 FYNNEI. Trimming removed 6 bases from V and 11 bases from J, with 20 bases in between. The CDR3 totals 14 residues. This TCR was sampled from a human donor in good health. The sequenced sample was CD4+ T cells from blood buffy coats. This rearrangement joins TRBV2 to TRBJ1-5; possibly TRBD1 for D (6 bases). The CDR3 DNA reads as TGTGCCAGCAGCGACCGACAGGCCACGATTACCCAGCATTTT. Its protein is CASSDRQATITQHF.